This T cell receptor (beta chain) was sequenced in a study of shared clonotypes between healthy human individuals. TCRdb's copy holds only in-frame clones and misses some; the assay was immunoSEQ multiplex PCR. This table holds roughly 850,000 clones, 95% to 97% found once. Points on this clone: The antigen is unknown.

Naive CD8 cells lacked CD45RO and underwent positive selection for CCR7, leaving out terminally differentiated effector memory CD45RA+ cells. The V end lost 0 bases, the J end lost 10 bases, and 18 bases lay between the germline ends. The CDR3 sequence is 16 residues long. Germline CDR1 is MNHEY and CDR2 is SVGAGI. Findings and limits, study-wide: Shared clonotypes: approximately 5.3% naive CD4, approximately 3.4% naive CD8, less than 2.5% memory CD4, about 0.4% memory CD8.

This chain links TRBV6-5 with TRBJ1-4; D is possibly TRBD1 (5 bases). Sequencing was done on a sample of naive CD8+ T cells sorted from blood. The receptor was isolated from a man aged 25 to 40 in good health. DNA for the CDR3: TGTGCCAGCAGTTACTCGAGCCATGGGGGAGTCGGAAAACTGTTTTTT. It codes for CASSYSSHGGVGKLFF.